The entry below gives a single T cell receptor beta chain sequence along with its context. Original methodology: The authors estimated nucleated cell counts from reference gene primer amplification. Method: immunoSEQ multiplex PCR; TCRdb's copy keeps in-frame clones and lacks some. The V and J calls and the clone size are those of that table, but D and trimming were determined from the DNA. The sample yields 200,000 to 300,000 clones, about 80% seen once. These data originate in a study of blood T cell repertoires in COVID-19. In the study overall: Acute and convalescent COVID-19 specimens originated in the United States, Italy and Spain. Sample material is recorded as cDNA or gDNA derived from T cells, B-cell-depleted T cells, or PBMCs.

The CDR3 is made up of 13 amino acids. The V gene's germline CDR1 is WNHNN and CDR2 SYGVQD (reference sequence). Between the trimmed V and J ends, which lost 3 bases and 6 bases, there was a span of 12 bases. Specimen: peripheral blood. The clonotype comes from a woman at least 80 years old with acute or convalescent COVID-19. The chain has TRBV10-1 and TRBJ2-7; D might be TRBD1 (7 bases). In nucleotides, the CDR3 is TGCGCCAGCAGTGATGGAGGGGGCTCCGAGCAGTACTTC. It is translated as CASSDGGGSEQYF.